The 20 T cell receptor beta chains below come from one sample, sequenced in a study of T cell responses to AZD1222 COVID-19 vaccine. The protocol was immunoSEQ multiplex PCR, while the TCRdb copy is restricted to in-frame clones and leaves out a portion. The table records 130,000 to 150,000 clones, more than 70% of them present only once. The starting material was peripheral blood, obtained on day 0 of AZD1222 vaccination. The receptors were sampled from an adult in good health.

The chain carries TRBV5-6 and TRBJ2-7; tentative D call: TRBD2 (6 bases). The germline V gene encodes CDR1 SGHDT and CDR2 YYEEEE. The V end was cut by 4 bases, the J end by 2 bases, with 10 bases between. The length of the CDR3 is 13 residues. The CDR3: CASSRGTAYEQYF. CDR3 bases: TGTGCCAGCAGCCGCGGGACCGCCTACGAGCAGTACTTC.

The chain links TRBV7-9 to TRBJ2-1; TRBD1 agrees at 7 bases. Trimming took 5 bases from V and 3 from J; bases not matched to a gene: 4. The CDR3 has 14 residues. The germline V gene has CDR1 SEHNR and CDR2 FQNEAQ (reference sequence). CDR3 residues: CASSIGTVYNEQFF. The CDR3 nucleotides read TGTGCCAGCAGCATAGGGACAGTCTACAATGAGCAGTTCTTC.

This clone was counted only a few times. This chain joins TRBV5-6 and TRBJ1-2; 7 nucleotides align to TRBD1. This CDR3 has 14 amino acids. Germline V gives CDR1 SGHDT, CDR2 YYEEEE. V shed 3 bases and J 3 bases; nucleotides not matched to a gene: 5. The CDR3 DNA reads as TGTGCCAGCAGCTGGACCGGGACAGACTATGGCTACACCTTC. It yields the protein CASSWTGTDYGYTF.

The rearrangement links TRBV11-2 to TRBJ2-3; D is uncertain. The CDR3 runs to 12 residues. From germline, CDR1 is SGHAT and CDR2 FQNNGV. The V and J ends lost 8 bases and 2 bases respectively, with 8 bases between them. The CDR3 loop is CASSQNTDTQYF. The CDR3 DNA sequence: TGTGCCAGCTCACAGAACACAGATACGCAGTATTTT.

This chain links TRBV7-3 with TRBJ2-5, with TRBD2 matching over 10 bases. The CDR3 is made up of 15 amino acids. V lost 5 bases to trimming and J lost 1 base; unmatched junction nucleotides: 4. Germline CDR1 SGHTA, CDR2 FQGTGA. CDR3 nucleotides: TGTGCCAGCAGCCTCGGACTAGCGGCCCAAGAGACCCAGTACTTC. It encodes CASSLGLAAQETQYF. The variable domain in full, with the rest retrieved from reference TRBV7-3 and TRBJ2-5, is GAGVSQTPSNKVTEKGKYVELRCDPISGHTALYWYRQSLGQGPEFLIYFQGTGAADDSGLPNDRFFAVRPEGSVSTLKIQRTERGDSAVYLCASSLGLAAQETQYFGPGTRLLVL.

V and J are TRBV6-5 and TRBJ1-2, with 7 bases lining up with TRBD1. The trim removed 7 bases at V and 0 bases at J, leaving 5 bases unmatched. CDR1 is MNHEY, CDR2 SVGAGI, per germline. There are 14 residues in the CDR3. As DNA, the CDR3 is TGTGCCAGCAAGGGGGCCGGTCCTAACTATGGCTACACCTTC. This encodes CASKGAGPNYGYTF.

V usage is TRBV19 and J usage is TRBJ2-3; 12 bases fit TRBD2. This CDR3 comprises 19 residues. Germline V gene sequence: CDR1 LNHDA, CDR2 SQIVND (reference sequence). V lost 0 bases to trimming and J lost 6 bases; unmatched junction nucleotides: 13. The CDR3 loop reads CASSIDGPTSGRTTDTQYF. In DNA form, the CDR3 reads TGTGCCAGTAGTATAGATGGGCCGACTAGCGGGAGAACGACGGATACGCAGTATTTT. Looking up the rest from reference TRBV19 and TRBJ2-3 gives the full variable domain: DGGITQSPKYLFRKEGQNVTLSCEQNLNHDAMYWYRQDPGQGLRLIYYSQIVNDFQKGDIAEGYSVSREKKESFPLTVTSAQKNPTAFYLCASSIDGPTSGRTTDTQYFGPGTRLTVL.

The chain joins TRBV5-6 to TRBJ2-5, with 7 bases matching TRBD2. The CDR3 covers 15 residues. Germline V lookup: CDR1 SGHDT, CDR2 YYEEEE. The V gene end was trimmed by 1 base and the J gene end by 4 bases; junction bases not matched to a gene: 7. CDR3: CASSLWGPGGETQYF. DNA of the CDR3: TGTGCCAGCAGCTTGTGGGGTCCGGGAGGAGAGACCCAGTACTTC.

The chain is built from TRBV25-1 and TRBJ1-2, with TRBD1 matching over 8 bases. Germline lookup yields CDR1 MGHDK and CDR2 SYGVNS. This CDR3 contains 15 residues. After removal of 4 bases from V and 8 bases from J, the junction contained 12 bases not matched to a gene. In DNA form, the CDR3 reads TGTGCCAGCAGTGCCTCCAGGGGGCGACGGGAAGGCTACACCTTC. Encoded protein: CASSASRGRREGYTF.

The gene calls are TRBV9 and TRBJ2-2, with D perhaps TRBD1 or TRBD2 (6 bases each). V lost 3 bases and J lost 4, with 13 bases in between. Germline V gene sequence: CDR1 SGDLS, CDR2 YYNGEE. This CDR3 spans 15 amino acids. CDR3 bases: TGTGCCAGCAGCGGTGGGGGGCTTTTCACCGGGGAGCTGTTTTTT. It specifies CASSGGGLFTGELFF.

The V and J genes are TRBV30 and TRBJ1-5, with 7 bases fitting TRBD1. The CDR3 is made up of 13 amino acids. The V gene's germline CDR1 is GTSNPN and CDR2 SVGIG (reference sequence). V lost 4 bases, J lost 6 bases, and 6 bases stayed unmatched. The CDR3: CAWNGRGSQPQHF. The CDR3 nucleotides read TGTGCCTGGAATGGCAGGGGGAGTCAGCCCCAGCATTTT.

The chain has TRBV7-9 and TRBJ1-6; the D gene is possibly TRBD1 (5 bases). Looked up from germline, CDR1 is SEHNR and CDR2 is FQNEAQ (reference sequence). The germline V and J ends were trimmed by 5 bases and 7 bases, with 15 bases remaining between them. This CDR3 has 15 residues. The CDR3: CASSLAGTKNSPLHF. The CDR3 coding sequence is TGTGCCAGCAGCCTCGCCGGGACTAAGAATTCACCCCTCCACTTT.

The chain combines TRBV29-1 with TRBJ1-2, with D unclear. V was clipped by 4 bases and J by 0 bases, with 9 bases between them. CDR1 SQVTM and CDR2 ANQGSEA come from the germline V gene. The CDR3 length is 13 residues. The chain's CDR3 is CSVVPLANYGYTF. For the CDR3, the DNA is TGCAGCGTTGTCCCCCTAGCTAACTATGGCTACACCTTC.

The chain combines TRBV6-4 with TRBJ2-1; TRBD2 matches 15 bases. J was trimmed by 0 bases and V by 6 bases; bases with no gene match: 12. The CDR3 contains 20 residues. CDR1 and CDR2 (germline): MRHNA, SNTAGT. The CDR3 bases are TGTGCCAGCAGCCCGGCGGGACTAGCGGGAGGCCCCCTCTCCTACAATGAGCAGTTCTTC. This translates into CASSPAGLAGGPLSYNEQFF.

This clone was seen more than once but under ten times. For the CDR3, the DNA is TGCGCCAGCAGTCGGCGGGACCTTCTGACCTACGAGCAGTACTTC. Translating it yields CASSRRDLLTYEQYF. The chain recombines TRBV23-1 with TRBJ2-7, with a weak D call TRBD2 (6 bases). TRBV23-1 is an open reading frame, and its role is uncertain. The CDR3 has 15 amino acids. Trimming left V 4 bases short and J 2 bases short, with 15 bases between.

This sequence joins TRBV12-3 or TRBV12-4 and TRBJ1-1; 8 bases agree with TRBD1. CDR3 length equals 12 residues. With V trimmed by 3 bases and J by 8 bases, 2 bases remained unmatched. CDR3 sequence: CASSFNRGEAFF. The CDR3 DNA sequence: TGTGCCAGCAGTTTTAACAGGGGGGAAGCTTTCTTT.

The chain uses TRBV19 and TRBJ1-4; D not resolved. Trimming removed 3 bases from V and 8 bases from J, with 13 bases in between. The CDR3 consists of 14 residues. Per the germline V gene, CDR1 is LNHDA and CDR2 is SQIVND (reference sequence). The CDR3 region has the DNA TGTGCCAGTAGTATCGATCTCGCCGTCGAAAAACTGTTTTTT. Its protein is CASSIDLAVEKLFF.

The chain carries TRBV6-5 and TRBJ2-5; 8 bases map to TRBD2. The CDR3 sequence is 15 residues long. Germline V gene data show CDR1 as MNHEY and CDR2 as SVGAGI. J was trimmed by 4 bases and V by 7 bases; bases with no gene match: 11. The CDR3 here is CASTTTLREVETQYF. CDR3 nucleotides: TGTGCCAGCACCACGACTTTGCGGGAGGTAGAGACCCAGTACTTC.

The chain recombines TRBV29-1 with TRBJ2-1, with D unresolved. Deletions cut 5 bases from V and 0 bases from J, with 11 bases between. The CDR3 contains 14 residues. Germline CDR1 is SQVTM and CDR2 is ANQGSEA. CDR3 in DNA: TGCAGCGTTATCCTCCCCGGCTCCTACAATGAGCAGTTCTTC. It is translated as CSVILPGSYNEQFF.

The chain combines TRBV12-3 or TRBV12-4 with TRBJ1-2; TRBD1 matches 7 bases. Germline trimming cut 10 bases from V and 8 bases from J; bases unmatched to any gene: 10. The CDR3 contains 12 residues. This chain's CDR3 is CAINTGDRGYTF. In DNA, the CDR3 is TGTGCCATCAACACAGGGGACAGAGGCTACACCTTC.